The 5 T cell receptor beta chains below were found in one sample sequenced in a study of blood T cells in healthy people across ages. Using a J-beta primer mix together with a sample-barcoded 5' primer, a second PCR was run for about 6 to 12 cycles. Via MiXCR, TCRdb re-called the 5' RACE reads, giving one row per CDR3 protein. In the table there are about 1.4 million distinct CDR3 sequences, approximately 63% of which are singletons. The sequencing input was blood. These receptors were taken from a man younger than 30 in good health.

The rearrangement joins TRBV20-1 to TRBJ2-3, with TRBD2 matching 8 bases. Losses at the gene ends were 6 bases for V and 2 bases for J; bases not matched to a gene: 10. CDR1 and CDR2 from the germline V gene are DFQATT and SNEGSKA (reference sequence). This CDR3 has 15 amino acids. The CDR3 loop is CSAPDGGGATDTQYF. The CDR3 nucleotides are TGCAGTGCACCGGACGGGGGGGGAGCCACAGATACGCAGTATTTT.

The chain joins TRBV20-1 to TRBJ1-5, with D tentatively TRBD1 (6 bases). The CDR3 runs to 18 residues. V lost 5 bases and J 0 bases, leaving 23 bases between the germline ends. Looked up from germline, CDR1 is DFQATT and CDR2 is SNEGSKA (reference sequence). In DNA form, the CDR3 reads TGCAGTGCTGCAACCCAGGGACACCGGGGTTATAGCAATCAGCCCCAGCATTTT. It encodes CSAATQGHRGYSNQPQHF.

The chain links TRBV29-1 to TRBJ2-7; 10 nucleotides agree with TRBD2. V trimming: 1 base; J trimming: 6 bases; junction bases outside the gene matches: 6. Per the germline V gene, CDR1 is SQVTM and CDR2 is ANQGSEA. The length of the CDR3 is 14 residues. The CDR3 region is CSVEVSGGSSEQYF. The CDR3 region has the DNA TGCAGCGTTGAAGTTAGCGGGGGGTCGTCCGAGCAGTACTTC.

This clonotype was counted between two and nine times. In DNA, the CDR3 is TGTGCCAGCAGCTTGGCTCCGGGATCTACCTACGAGCAGTACTTC. Translated: CASSLAPGSTYEQYF. The chain recombines TRBV5-5 with TRBJ2-7; the D gene is possibly TRBD2 (5 bases). Germline assignment: CDR1 SGHKS and CDR2 YYEKEE (reference sequence). Deletions cut 0 bases from V and 2 bases from J, with 12 bases between. This CDR3 is built from 15 residues.

CDR3 sequence (DNA): TGTGCCAGCAGCCGAATCACAGATACGCAGTATTTT. It yields the protein CASSRITDTQYF. The rearrangement links TRBV6-2 or TRBV6-3 to TRBJ2-3; no reliable D call. In germline, CDR1 is MNHEY, CDR2 SVGEGT. Trimming took off 6 bases at V and 2 bases at J, with 6 bases between the two ends. The CDR3 has 12 amino acids.